This TCR beta chain was observed in a study of beta chain features in type 1 diabetes. This clone has just a few counts. Its antigen is as yet unknown. The study's findings and limits: Whether TCRB rearrangement is influenced by HLA type went unresolved here.

Trimming stripped 4 bases from V and 3 bases from J, with 12 bases between. This CDR3 spans 15 amino acids. CDR1 and CDR2 from the germline V gene are SGHTA and FQGNSA. Sequencing targeted expressed TCRB transcripts, as all isolated RNA had been reverse transcribed. TCRdb's table, derived via immunoSEQ multiplex PCR, lists solely in-frame clones and lacks some. Found here are 250,000 to 350,000 clones, about 15% of them singletons; the top ten hold about 6.7%. Each of the sorted populations had a purity greater than 98%. The V call is TRBV7-2, the J call TRBJ2-2; D might be TRBD1 (5 bases). The source is a man aged 30 to 45 in good health. Sequencing was carried out using central memory CD4+ T cells from blood. The CDR3 is CASSSEGVYTGELFF. CDR3 sequence (DNA): TGTGCCAGCAGCTCAGAAGGGGTATACACCGGGGAGCTGTTTTTT.